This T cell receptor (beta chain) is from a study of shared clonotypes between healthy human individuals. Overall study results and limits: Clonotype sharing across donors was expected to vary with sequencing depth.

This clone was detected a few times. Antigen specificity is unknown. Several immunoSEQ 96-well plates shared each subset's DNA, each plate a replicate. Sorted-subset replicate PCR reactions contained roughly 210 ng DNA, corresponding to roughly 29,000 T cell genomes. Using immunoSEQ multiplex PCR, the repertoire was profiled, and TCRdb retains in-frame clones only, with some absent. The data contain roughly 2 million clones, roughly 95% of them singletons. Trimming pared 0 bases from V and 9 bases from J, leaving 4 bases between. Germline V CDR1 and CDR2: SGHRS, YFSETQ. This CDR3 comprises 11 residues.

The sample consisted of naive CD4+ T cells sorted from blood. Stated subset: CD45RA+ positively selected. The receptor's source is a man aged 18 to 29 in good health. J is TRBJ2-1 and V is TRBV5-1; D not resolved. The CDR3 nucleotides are TGCGCCAGCAGCTTGGGGGCTGAGCAGTTCTTC. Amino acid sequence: CASSLGAEQFF.